This section outlines one TCR beta chain sequence together with its context. The CDR3 totals 14 residues. The germline V gene encodes CDR1 GTSNPN and CDR2 SVGIG (reference sequence). Trimming left V 3 bases short and J 1 base short, with 11 bases between. This entry belongs to a study of blood T cells in healthy people across ages. Then a second PCR, running about 7 to 11 cycles, was carried out with a sample-barcoded 5' primer and a J-beta primer mix. One entry per CDR3 protein, called by TCRdb with MiXCR from the 5' RACE reads. Seen here are more than 800,000 distinct CDR3 sequences, 29% observed once, and the top ten hold 15% to 20%.

This chain joins TRBV30 and TRBJ2-3; unclear D gene. This sequence was found in an elderly woman in good health. Sequences were obtained from blood. The CDR3: CAWRTGRGTDTQYF. The CDR3 DNA follows: TGTGCCTGGAGGACGGGTCGTGGCACAGATACGCAGTATTTT. Together with reference TRBV30 and TRBJ2-3, the CDR3 gives the full variable domain: SQTIHQWPATLVQPVGSPLSLECTVEGTSNPNLYWYRQAAGRGLQLLFYSVGIGQISSEVPQNLSASRPQDRQFILSSKKLLLSDSGFYLCAWRTGRGTDTQYFGPGTRLTVL.